This T cell receptor (beta chain) was observed in a study of T cells in Graves' hyperthyroidism and ophthalmopathy. Graves' hyperthyroidism without ophthalmopathy progression within 18 months was termed stable. Patients between 18 and 65 years old had hyperthyroidism, newly diagnosed and lasting under 2 months. Thyroid ultrasound, orbital computed tomography, clinical symptoms, and serum thyroxine and TRAb underpinned diagnoses. PBMCs were derived from about 10 ml fresh peripheral blood. The CDR3 covers 16 residues. Germline loops: CDR1 LNHNV, CDR2 YYDKDF (reference sequence). J lost 2 bases, V lost 8 bases, and 13 bases had no gene match. This clonotype was detected a few times. It was RNA transcripts that yielded the amplified TCR beta CDR3 regions. A first-round RT-PCR of the TCR CDR3 used the HTBI primer set. TCRdb recomputed calls from the multiplex PCR reads with MiXCR, one row per CDR3 protein. The sample records some 690,000 distinct CDR3 sequences, approximately 15% being singletons.

Sequences were obtained from blood. This chain connects TRBV15 to TRBJ2-3; 7 nucleotides align to TRBD2. The TCR sequence derives from a man aged 50 to 59 with Graves' hyperthyroidism. In nucleotides, the CDR3 is TGTGCCACCTCACTCGGCCTAGCGGAGACCACAGATACGCAGTATTTT. It yields the protein CATSLGLAETTDTQYF.